The present T cell receptor (beta chain) was sequenced within a study of T cell responses to AZD1222 COVID-19 vaccine. Germline V gene sequence: CDR1 MNHEY, CDR2 SMNVEV (reference sequence). V was trimmed by 2 bases and J by 3 bases, leaving 13 bases between them. The CDR3 spans 15 residues. The assay was immunoSEQ multiplex PCR, and TCRdb's table has in-frame clones only and misses some. The sample holds 150,000 or so clones; about 90% are singletons and the top ten take 1.1%. The receptor comes from an adult who received the AZD1222 COVID-19 vaccine. The chain couples TRBV27 to TRBJ1-1; the D gene is possibly TRBD1 (6 bases). The starting material was peripheral blood, obtained 28 days after the second AZD1222 dose. The CDR3 protein is CASSLRPGAYTEAFF. Here the CDR3 DNA reads TGTGCCAGCAGTTTACGACCAGGGGCATACACTGAAGCTTTCTTT.